This is a list of T cell receptor beta chains from one sample in a study of identifying expanded T cells in peripheral blood. Some clones are missing from TCRdb's copy, which holds only in-frame ones; the method was immunoSEQ multiplex PCR. The profile shows about 100,000 clones, 88% of them singletons. The source material was blood. The receptors were gathered from a person aged 18 to 70 in good health. Each CDR3 is given with its conserved first and last residue. The D gene is left open where the match is weak. Size is stated for part of the rows, as once, few or many counts, or as a class when the clone is expanded.

size	V	D	J	CDR3	DNA
-	TRBV5-6	-	TRBJ1-1	CASSLNTEAFF	TGTGCCAGCAGCCTAAACACTGAAGCTTTCTTT
once	TRBV19	-	TRBJ2-1	CASSPIGASNLHNEQFF	TGTGCCAGTAGTCCCATCGGGGCCTCCAACCTACACAATGAGCAGTTCTTC
-	TRBV19	-	TRBJ2-1	CASSISSPGVYNEQFF	TGTGCCAGTAGTATCTCCAGCCCAGGGGTGTACAATGAGCAGTTCTTC
-	TRBV9	TRBD2	TRBJ2-3	CASSTGLAGLSTDTQYF	TGTGCCAGCAGCACGGGACTAGCGGGTCTTAGCACAGATACGCAGTATTTT
-	TRBV9	-	TRBJ2-7	CASSVSPFPNEQYF	TGTGCCAGCAGCGTAAGCCCGTTCCCCAACGAGCAGTACTTC
-	TRBV19	-	TRBJ2-1	CASSQQLNNEQFF	TGTGCCAGTAGTCAACAGCTGAACAATGAGCAGTTCTTC
-	TRBV15	-	TRBJ2-3	CATSTLVGDTDTQYF	TGTGCCACCAGCACCCTTGTGGGGGACACAGATACGCAGTATTTT
-	TRBV6-6	TRBD1	TRBJ2-2	CASSYPGQGHTGELFF	TGTGCCAGCAGTTACCCGGGACAGGGGCACACCGGGGAGCTGTTTTTT
few	TRBV27	TRBD1	TRBJ2-1	CASSSLQGTYNEQFF	TGTGCCAGCAGTTCCTTACAGGGGACCTACAATGAGCAGTTCTTC
-	TRBV9	TRBD1	TRBJ2-1	CASSPSSTGDEQFF	TGTGCCAGCAGCCCAAGCTCGACAGGGGATGAGCAGTTCTTC
-	TRBV2	-	TRBJ2-7	CASKNYEQYF	TGTGCCAGCAAGAACTACGAGCAGTACTTC
-	TRBV29-1	-	TRBJ1-2	CSVDWVGPNYGYTF	TGCAGCGTTGATTGGGTAGGACCAAACTATGGCTACACCTTC
-	TRBV5-1	-	TRBJ2-7	CASSLGGLLSYEQYF	TGCGCCAGCAGCTTGGGGGGCCTCCTCTCCTACGAGCAGTACTTC
-	TRBV28	-	TRBJ1-1	CASSLYAVAEAFF	TGTGCCAGCAGTTTGTATGCGGTGGCTGAAGCTTTCTTT
-	TRBV28	-	TRBJ1-2	CASSANLDLGYTF	TGTGCCAGCAGCGCGAACCTGGACCTAGGCTACACCTTC
-	TRBV5-1	-	TRBJ2-5	CASSFGGLGETQYF	TGCGCCAGCAGCTTTGGGGGTTTAGGAGAGACCCAGTACTTC
-	TRBV6-1	-	TRBJ2-1	CASLPTGSFSGEQFF	TGTGCCAGCCTCCCAACTGGGTCTTTTAGTGGTGAGCAGTTCTTC
-	TRBV5-1	-	TRBJ1-1	CASSPKPRGGNTEAFF	TGCGCCAGCAGCCCCAAGCCCCGCGGAGGGAACACTGAAGCTTTCTTT
-	TRBV6-1	-	TRBJ1-2	CASSEINVALLRYGYTF	TGTGCCAGCAGTGAAATCAACGTCGCCCTACTCCGCTATGGCTACACCTTC
-	TRBV28	-	TRBJ1-3	CASSLFHTNSGNTIYF	TGTGCCAGCAGTTTATTTCACACCAACTCTGGAAACACCATATATTTT
once	TRBV14	-	TRBJ2-7	CASNGQDGSYEQYF	TGTGCCAGCAACGGACAGGACGGGAGCTACGAGCAGTACTTC
-	TRBV28	-	TRBJ2-2	CASSFPGELFF	TGTGCCAGCAGTTTTCCCGGGGAGCTGTTTTTT
-	TRBV5-1	-	TRBJ2-3	CASSLGPGRTDTQYF	TGCGCCAGCAGCTTGGGTCCAGGCCGCACAGATACGCAGTATTTT